The TCR beta chain under discussion was sequenced for a study of beta chain features in type 1 diabetes. Study results and limitations: The study found moderately but significantly shorter TCRB CDR3s in all four CD4+ subsets of Type 1 diabetes patients.

Expressed TCRB transcripts were sequenced because the isolated RNA had all been reverse transcribed beforehand. Clones were sequenced by immunoSEQ multiplex PCR, and TCRdb holds only the in-frame ones, with some missing. The sample carries about 180,000 clones, less than 9.5% recorded once. Germline CDR1 is KGHSH and CDR2 is LQKENI. This CDR3 has 15 amino acids. With 3 bases removed from V and 0 bases from J, the gap between germline ends came to 11 bases. Turning to this clone: Its cognate antigen is unknown.

The source material was central memory CD4+ T cells from blood. The V call is TRBV18, the J call TRBJ1-1, with D maybe TRBD1 (5 bases). The receptor comes from a woman between 40 and 55 years old with type 1 diabetes. CDR3 sequence reads: CASSPLDSMNTEAFF. CDR3 DNA sequence: TGTGCCAGCTCACCTCTCGACAGCATGAACACTGAAGCTTTCTTT.